The rows below give T cell receptor beta chains drawn from one sample of a study of blood T cell repertoires in COVID-19. Only in-frame clones appear in the TCRdb table, and some are missing; sequencing was by immunoSEQ multiplex PCR. The table lists some 290,000 clones, around 91% of them singletons. Sequenced material: peripheral blood. These receptors were taken from a woman aged 35 to 49 with COVID-19, enrolled during active disease. Both conserved end residues are trimmed from each CDR3. The D gene is left open where the match is weak.

V: TRBV6-5; D: TRBD1; CDR3: ASSSQGDAGSPLH
V: TRBV12-3/TRBV12-4; D: TRBD1; CDR3: ASSPGQLYGYT
V: TRBV7-2; D: TRBD1; CDR3: ASSLTRDSFTDTQY
V: TRBV7-8; D: .; CDR3: ASSLDFGDYSNQPQH
V: TRBV6-5; D: .; CDR3: ASSYAGKYGYT
V: TRBV28; D: .; CDR3: ASSLSGAVSYEQY
V: TRBV2; D: .; CDR3: ASSAGQSYGYT
V: TRBV5-4; D: .; CDR3: ASRPIQGSHGYT
V: TRBV27; D: .; CDR3: ASSLDPGDTQY
V: TRBV28; D: .; CDR3: ASQESGTKYGYT
V: TRBV18; D: TRBD1; CDR3: ASSPLLGQQETQY
V: TRBV11-2; D: .; CDR3: ASSSQGSEAF
V: TRBV30; D: TRBD2; CDR3: AWTSGRMSSYNEQF
V: TRBV2; D: .; CDR3: ARGAPYEQY
V: TRBV9; D: TRBD1; CDR3: ASKQDRAGYGYT
V: TRBV10-3; D: .; CDR3: AISGGSGGEAF
V: TRBV9; D: .; CDR3: ASSAGHGSYEQY
V: TRBV9; D: TRBD2; CDR3: ASSVMIRGGTSGGPTGELF
V: TRBV11-3; D: .; CDR3: ASSLAGQGFYNEQF
V: TRBV5-4; D: TRBD1; CDR3: ASRTAQGGNYGYT
V: TRBV5-1; D: .; CDR3: ASSFPDYLHEQF
V: TRBV7-2; D: .; CDR3: ASSFYSNQPQH
V: TRBV29-1; D: TRBD1; CDR3: SVGTGLGNSPLH
V: TRBV18; D: .; CDR3: ASSAEAGQPQH
V: TRBV30; D: TRBD1; CDR3: AWLDRTTGELF
V: TRBV13; D: TRBD1; CDR3: ASSLRRQGPSGELF
V: TRBV7-9; D: TRBD1; CDR3: ASSSFIQGVVGELF
V: TRBV6-5; D: .; CDR3: ASSASRGSYNEQF
V: TRBV30; D: TRBD1; CDR3: AWSGWTGGDLESSGNTIY
V: TRBV2; D: TRBD2; CDR3: ASSELSGMNEQF
V: TRBV28; D: .; CDR3: ASSLLSGEQF
V: TRBV28; D: TRBD1; CDR3: ASSPGTAGNEKLF
V: TRBV11-2; D: .; CDR3: ASSFGRRNTEAF
V: TRBV3-1/TRBV3-2; D: .; CDR3: ASSHGGAHSGNTIY
V: TRBV2; D: TRBD2; CDR3: ASSRSGGRETQY
V: TRBV28; D: .; CDR3: ASSPTTKGTLKMNTEAF
V: TRBV5-1; D: .; CDR3: ASRSGNEQF
V: TRBV18; D: .; CDR3: ASSPLGGDTGELF
V: TRBV7-9; D: TRBD1; CDR3: ASSMGTGGGIQPQH
V: TRBV11-2; D: .; CDR3: ASSLGGGTNYGYT
V: TRBV5-6; D: TRBD1; CDR3: ASSFFQTGPNTEAF
V: TRBV7-2; D: .; CDR3: ASSLAQGGTYEQY
V: TRBV27; D: .; CDR3: ASSPSDRIVGNTIY
V: TRBV28; D: .; CDR3: ASKRTTSYNEQF
V: TRBV18; D: .; CDR3: ASSPPYGLQGYT
V: TRBV7-2; D: .; CDR3: ASSQGRGTGELF
V: TRBV5-8; D: .; CDR3: ASDRNRLSGNTIY
V: TRBV7-9; D: .; CDR3: ASSLPDKDSFSGNTIY
V: TRBV15; D: TRBD2; CDR3: ATSRRLAENTGELF
V: TRBV3-1/TRBV3-2; D: TRBD1; CDR3: ASSSTQRTGSITIY